These T cell receptor beta chains were read from a single sample in a study of cytomegalovirus exposure and HLA in healthy donors. Some clones are missing from TCRdb's copy, which holds only in-frame ones; the method was immunoSEQ multiplex PCR. This sample has around 170,000 clones, with around three quarters found just once. Material for sequencing was PBMCs. These receptors were collected from a middle-aged man in good health and CMV-seronegative. CDR3s include the opening cysteine and the closing phenylalanine or tryptophan. D genes are given only for firm matches. Clone sizes are given selectively: once, few, many, or a class where the clone is expanded.

NA	TRBV7-9	TRBJ1-1	few	TGTGCCAGCAGCTCCTATTACACTGAAGCTTTCTTT	CASSSYYTEAFF
NA	TRBV21-1	TRBJ2-3	NA	TGTGCCAGCAGCCCCGGGACTAGGACTTCAGATACGCAGTATTTT	CASSPGTRTSDTQYF
TRBD2	TRBV9	TRBJ2-5	once	TGTGCCAGCAGCTTACGACTAGCCCAAGAGACCCAGTACTTC	CASSLRLAQETQYF
NA	TRBV4-3	TRBJ1-2	NA	TGCGCCAGCAGCCAAGATTGGGGGACAAAGTATGGCTACACCTTC	CASSQDWGTKYGYTF
NA	TRBV19	TRBJ2-2	once	TGTGCCAGTAGTATAGAGAGGGTCACCGGGGAGCTGTTTTTT	CASSIERVTGELFF
NA	TRBV28	TRBJ1-2	NA	TGTGCCAGCAGTTTACCTTCACGTCCTGGGCGCTACACCTTC	CASSLPSRPGRYTF
TRBD2	TRBV11-3	TRBJ2-1	NA	TGTGCCAGCAGCCAATTCTTAGCGGGGGGTCCCACCAATGAGCAGTTCTTC	CASSQFLAGGPTNEQFF
NA	TRBV29-1	TRBJ2-7	NA	TGCAGCGTTTCCGACACGACCTACGAGCAGTACTTC	CSVSDTTYEQYF
TRBD2	TRBV7-3	TRBJ2-2	NA	TGTGCCAGCAGCTTAGCGGGAGAGGTCACCGGGGAGCTGTTTTTT	CASSLAGEVTGELFF
TRBD2	TRBV11-2	TRBJ2-3	NA	TGTGCCAGCAGCACCGGGACTAGCGGGAGTGCAGAGGGCACAGATACGCAGTATTTT	CASSTGTSGSAEGTDTQYF
NA	TRBV29-1	TRBJ1-2	few	TGCAGCGTTGAAGATCATAACTCGGGCTACACCTTC	CSVEDHNSGYTF
NA	TRBV7-9	TRBJ2-7	NA	TGTGCCAGCAGCGCGGAGACCTACGAGCAGTACTTC	CASSAETYEQYF
NA	TRBV6-1	TRBJ2-5	NA	TGTGCCAGCAGTCTCCGGTTATACCAAGAGACCCAGTACTTC	CASSLRLYQETQYF
TRBD1	TRBV19	TRBJ1-5	NA	TGTGCCAGTAGTATTCGCCGGGACAGGTGGTCCAATCAGCCCCAGCATTTT	CASSIRRDRWSNQPQHF
NA	TRBV27	TRBJ2-7	NA	TGTGCCAGCAGCCACGCAGCGACCTACGAGCAGTACTTC	CASSHAATYEQYF
NA	TRBV25-1	TRBJ1-2	once	TGTGCCAGCAGTGACTTGAGGGTTGGTAGCTACACCTTC	CASSDLRVGSYTF
NA	TRBV5-6	TRBJ1-1	NA	TGTGCCAGCAGGCTGGACAGACTGAACACTGAAGCTTTCTTT	CASRLDRLNTEAFF
TRBD2	TRBV7-9	TRBJ2-5	NA	TGTGCCAGCAGCGGCCTGGTAGCGGGAGTACAAGAGACCCAGTACTTC	CASSGLVAGVQETQYF
NA	TRBV9	TRBJ2-5	NA	TGTGCCAGCAGCGTGTCCGGACTTAAGGAGTGGGAGACCCAGTACTTC	CASSVSGLKEWETQYF
NA	TRBV18	TRBJ2-5	NA	TGTGCCAGCTCACCAGCAGGCCAAGAGACCCAGTACTTC	CASSPAGQETQYF
TRBD1	TRBV5-4	TRBJ2-7	few	TGTGCCAGCAGCCCGGGGGGACAGGGGAATGCCTACGAGCAGTACTTC	CASSPGGQGNAYEQYF
TRBD1	TRBV5-6	TRBJ2-5	NA	TGTGCCAGCAGCCCGACAGGGTGGGAGACCCAGTACTTC	CASSPTGWETQYF
NA	TRBV10-3	TRBJ1-5	NA	TGTGCCATCAGTGACAGGGGCGGCAATCAGCCCCAGCATTTT	CAISDRGGNQPQHF
NA	TRBV27	TRBJ2-1	few	TGTGCCAGCAATCCCATGGGGGCAGGGTCCAATGAGCAGTTCTTC	CASNPMGAGSNEQFF
TRBD2	TRBV10-3	TRBJ2-2	few	TGTGCCATCGAAAAGGCGGGACTAGCGGGAGAGGGCACCGGGGAGCTGTTTTTT	CAIEKAGLAGEGTGELFF
TRBD2	TRBV6-5	TRBJ2-3	few	TGTGCCAGCAGACTAGCGGGAGGGGGGCAGTATTTT	CASRLAGGGQYF
NA	TRBV13	TRBJ2-6	NA	TGTGCCAGCAGCCGGAGGGGCTCTGGGGCCAACGTCCTGACTTTC	CASSRRGSGANVLTF
NA	TRBV28	TRBJ1-2	few	TGTGCCAGCACCGGATCCAGGGGCTTTGGCTATGGCTACACCTTC	CASTGSRGFGYGYTF
NA	TRBV9	TRBJ1-5	NA	TGTGCCAGCAGCGTAGGGGGGAGGGAGCCCCAGCATTTT	CASSVGGREPQHF
TRBD1	TRBV9	TRBJ2-1	once	TGTGCCAGCAGCGGGGGACAGGTACGCTACAATGAGCAGTTCTTC	CASSGGQVRYNEQFF
TRBD2	TRBV7-6	TRBJ2-2	NA	TGTGCCAGCAGCCAGACTAGCGGGGGGGCCGGCACCGGGGAGCTGTTTTTT	CASSQTSGGAGTGELFF